Each of the 16 T cell receptor beta chains below was sequenced from the same sample in a study of CD8 T cells in Susac syndrome. When the RNA was reverse transcribed, random hexamers were used with an input of about 0.45 to 1 ug. In TCRdb, the immunoSEQ multiplex PCR reads were re-called with MiXCR into one record per CDR3 protein. Of under 200,000 distinct CDR3 sequences detected, approximately 95% appear once; the ten largest clones hold less than 0.2%. The source material was CD8+ T cells from PBMCs. These receptors originate from a human donor with multiple sclerosis.

The J gene is TRBJ1-2, the V gene TRBV12-3 or TRBV12-4; D possibly corresponds to TRBD1 (6 bases). V lost 3 bases and J 8 bases, leaving 16 bases between the germline ends. The CDR3 loop spans 14 amino acids. CDR3 sequence reads: CASSFGEGGSGYTF. In DNA, the CDR3 is TGTGCCAGCAGTTTCGGGGAGGGGGGCTCCGGCTACACCTTC.

This chain links TRBV20-1 with TRBJ2-1; tentative D call: TRBD2 (6 bases). Germline V CDR1 and CDR2: DFQATT, SNEGSKA (reference sequence). The CDR3 is made up of 16 amino acids. V gave up 6 bases and J gave up 4 bases, with 22 bases separating them. CDR3 nucleotides: TGCAGTGCCCCCCGAGATGTGGGGGAGGCTTACAATGAGCAGTTCTTC. It is translated as CSAPRDVGEAYNEQFF.

The chain uses TRBV27 and TRBJ2-6; 7 nucleotides line up with TRBD2. This CDR3 has 17 residues. Unmatched junction bases numbered 12, after V lost 9 bases and J lost 1 base. Germline CDR1 reads MNHEY; CDR2 reads SMNVEV (reference sequence). The DNA for the CDR3 is TGTGCCAGATCCGGGAGGCGGGCTGCGTCTGGGGCCAACGTCCTGACTTTC. Protein: CARSGRRAASGANVLTF.

This chain uses TRBV6-5 with TRBJ2-7; weak D call: TRBD1 (5 bases). The CDR3 length is 12 residues. Germline V lookup: CDR1 MNHEY, CDR2 SVGAGI. Trimming removed 6 bases from V and 3 bases from J, with 9 bases in between. CDR3 DNA sequence: TGTGCCAGCAGCATGGACAACTACGAGCAGTACTTC. Amino acids: CASSMDNYEQYF.

The V gene is TRBV27, the J gene TRBJ2-4; D may correspond to TRBD1 or TRBD2 (5 bases each). This CDR3 contains 11 residues. V shed 8 bases and J shed 10 bases, with 12 bases lying between them. Germline V lookup: CDR1 MNHEY, CDR2 SMNVEV (reference sequence). The CDR3 here is CASRRREIQYF. In nucleotides, the CDR3 is TGTGCCAGCCGCCGCAGGGAGATTCAGTACTTC.

This clonotype was seen just once. V and J are TRBV7-9 and TRBJ2-3; possibly TRBD1 for D (5 bases). V shed 6 bases and J shed 7 bases, with 17 bases lying between them. Germline V gene lookup returns CDR1 SEHNR and CDR2 FQNEAQ (reference sequence). The CDR3 runs to 14 residues. CDR3 bases: TGTGCCAGCAGATCCGACAGTCCCCATCATACGCAGTATTTT. Protein: CASRSDSPHHTQYF.

This chain connects TRBV7-8 to TRBJ1-1; 7 bases match TRBD1. There are 14 residues in the CDR3. Germline CDR1 is SGHVS and CDR2 is FQNEAQ. J was trimmed by 1 base and V by 6 bases; bases with no gene match: 5. This chain's CDR3 is CASRTGEGNTEAFF. The CDR3 region has the DNA TGTGCCAGCAGAACAGGGGAGGGGAACACTGAAGCTTTCTTT.

The V call is TRBV27, the J call TRBJ2-3, with D perhaps matching TRBD2 (5 bases). The CDR3 spans 15 residues. In germline, CDR1 is MNHEY, CDR2 SMNVEV (reference sequence). The V end lost 2 bases, the J end lost 1 base, and 10 bases lay between the germline ends. The CDR3 sequence is CASSLLGGRTDTQYF. CDR3 coding DNA: TGTGCCAGCAGTTTACTGGGCGGGCGCACAGATACGCAGTATTTT.

There are a few counts of this clonotype. The chain links TRBV27 to TRBJ1-1, with no clear D. The V gene's germline CDR1 is MNHEY and CDR2 SMNVEV (reference sequence). The CDR3 consists of 13 residues. The V end was cut by 4 bases, the J end by 0 bases, with 6 bases between. CDR3 in amino acids: CASSSTMNTEAFF. The CDR3 DNA follows: TGTGCCAGCAGTTCAACCATGAACACTGAAGCTTTCTTT.

This rearrangement joins TRBV10-3 to TRBJ2-7; D assignment may be TRBD1 or TRBD2 (5 bases each). V was shortened by 6 bases and J by 6 bases, with 12 bases between the two germline ends. Germline loops: CDR1 ENHRY, CDR2 SYGVKD. CDR3 length: 12 residues. This chain's CDR3 is CAIRGEGSEQYF. For the CDR3, the DNA is TGTGCCATCAGGGGGGAAGGAAGCGAGCAGTACTTC.

CDR3: CSADDRTRGNQPQHF. The CDR3 region has the DNA TGCAGTGCTGATGACAGGACCCGCGGCAATCAGCCCCAGCATTTT. The chain couples TRBV20-1 to TRBJ1-5; D is possibly TRBD1 (6 bases). From germline, CDR1 is DFQATT and CDR2 SNEGSKA (reference sequence). CDR3 length: 15 amino acids. V lost 5 bases, J lost 2 bases, and 16 bases lay in between.

This chain joins TRBV29-1 and TRBJ2-7; 12 bases are shared with TRBD2. The CDR3 length is 16 residues. Per germline, CDR1 SQVTM and CDR2 ANQGSEA. V was pared by 1 base and J by 0 bases, with 4 bases of the junction left unmatched. The CDR3 DNA sequence: TGCAGCGTTGAAGTGACTAGCGGGGGCCTCTCCTACGAGCAGTACTTC. As protein: CSVEVTSGGLSYEQYF.

V and J are TRBV7-8 and TRBJ2-3; 13 nucleotides align to TRBD2. The germline CDR1 and CDR2 sequences are SGHVS and FQNEAQ. The CDR3 is 19 residues long. With V trimmed by 6 bases and J by 4 bases, 16 bases remained unmatched. CDR3 residues: CASRSTTAGTSGAPDTQYF. Here the CDR3 DNA reads TGTGCCAGCAGGTCCACGACGGCCGGGACTAGCGGGGCCCCAGATACGCAGTATTTT.

The V and J genes are TRBV2 and TRBJ1-2; D is possibly TRBD1 (6 bases). The germline gives CDR1 SNHLY, CDR2 FYNNEI. The CDR3 is made up of 13 amino acids. The ends were cut back, 6 bases at V and 8 bases at J, with 16 bases in the middle. CDR3 loop: CASRRQETMGYTF. CDR3 sequence (DNA): TGTGCCAGCAGAAGACAGGAAACTATGGGCTACACCTTC.

This chain links TRBV5-1 with TRBJ2-7; D is ambiguous. V gave up 0 bases and J gave up 1 base, with 8 bases separating them. Germline V gives CDR1 SGHRS, CDR2 YFSETQ. CDR3 size: 14 residues. This CDR3 is CASSLDSISYEQYF. In nucleotides, the CDR3 is TGCGCCAGCAGCTTGGACAGCATTTCCTACGAGCAGTACTTC.

This clonotype was recorded once. The chain links TRBV9 to TRBJ2-1, with TRBD1 matching over 7 bases. V was pared by 0 bases and J by 5 bases, with 11 bases of the junction left unmatched. This CDR3 is 17 amino acids long. Germline CDR1 SGDLS, CDR2 YYNGEE. DNA for the CDR3: TGTGCCAGCAGCGTAGAAAACAGGGGCCGCGTAGACAATGAGCAGTTCTTC. This codes for CASSVENRGRVDNEQFF.